This note documents a single T cell receptor beta chain sequence. There is no known antigen for this receptor. One end of the junction fails to match germline, which may point to a read error. In Seattle, one collaborating source enrolled patients while the infection was active and tracked those patients longitudinally over the course of disease. Each collaborating institution followed its own protocols to collect whole blood in K2EDTA tubes. For TCRbeta analysis, collaborators shipped samples in one of three forms: frozen whole blood, isolated PBMCs, or DNA extracted from either of those sample types. The data were obtained in a study of blood T cell repertoires in COVID-19 (dated by TCRdb to 2020 to 2021). With regard to the full study: The collaborator samples originated in the United States, Italy and Spain and spanned the acute and convalescent phases of COVID-19. The prospective study material was composed of cDNA or gDNA derived from T cells, B-cell-depleted T cells, or PBMCs. The dataset comprised deeply sampled blood TCRbeta repertoires from subjects exposed to, actively infected with, or recovered from COVID-19. The repertoires were released in a freely available public database meant as a resource for research on the immune response to SARS-CoV-2. The samples were drawn from the first 160 participants of the ongoing ImmuneRACE study and from under 1,500 subjects provided by 6 global collaborators. Sample metadata almost always included a de-identified subject ID, COVID-19 status, age in years and sex. Where available, HLA class I and class II types were obtained from metadata supplied by the sample provider rather than from assay-based typing. The study at large found these results: The amount of clinical and demographic metadata varied by source and participant and was provided uncurated.

In the germline V gene (reference sequence), CDR1 corresponds to LNHDA and CDR2 to SQIVND. The CDR3, from cysteine to phenylalanine, totals 15 residues. Only CDR3 DNA is held: 45 bases, read in frame from base 1. TCRbeta CDR3 regions were amplified from genomic DNA by means of the immunoSEQ Assay, a bias-controlled multiplex PCR. The paper's processing steps were these. The number of nucleated cells in each sample was estimated from the amplification of reference gene primers within the assay. To quantify the absolute abundance of each unique TCRbeta CDR3 rearrangement, sequence reads were collapsed and filtered. For each sample, productive Simpson clonality was calculated as the square root of Simpson's diversity index over productive rearrangements. Drawn from immuneACCESS, this table holds only the in-frame rearrangements with V and J called that TCRdb kept. Clones are partly lost; checked studies trace under half to an unresolved V gene and leave the rest unexplained. That table is the source of V, J and clone size, and D and trimming were worked out from the DNA. For this sample the table gives 300,000 to 400,000 clones, of which roughly 90% were detected only once. Less than 3.5% of the sample is in the top ten clones.

The chain joins TRBV19 to TRBJ2-7; the D gene is perhaps TRBD1, from 6 matching bases. Sequencing was performed on peripheral blood. The TCR comes from a woman aged 25 to 39 with COVID-19, enrolled during active disease. For the CDR3, the sequence is CASSYRAASSHEQYF. The DNA sequence is as follows: TGTGCCAGTAGTTACAGGGCAGCTTCCTCCCACGAGCAGTACTTC.